This passage covers 2 T cell receptor beta chains from one sample sequenced in a study of shared clonotypes between healthy human individuals (dated by TCRdb to 2020 to 2022). The library was produced with the immunoSEQ multiplex PCR assay. Not all clones reach the TCRdb copy of this immuneACCESS table, which keeps in-frame sequences only. Checked studies attribute under half of the gap to unresolved V genes and leave the rest unexplained. The sample yields approximately 2.5 million clones; roughly 93% were counted once. Approximately 0.35% of the sample is held by the ten biggest clonotypes. Sequences were obtained from naive CD4+ T cells from PBMCs. The sample's cell subset or site label is to be understood as: CD45RA+ positively selected. These receptors were collected from a young man in good health. Some clones in this sample may be carry-over from other donors' samples.

V is TRBV18 and J is TRBJ1-1; possibly TRBD1 for D (5 bases). Germline values: CDR1 KGHSH, CDR2 LQKENI. V lost 6 bases and J 1 base, leaving 15 bases between the germline ends. CDR3 size: 15 residues. CDR3 nucleotides: TGTGCCAGCTCCCTCGGAGGGACTCCGAACACTGAAGCTTTCTTT. Its translation is CASSLGGTPNTEAFF. The entire variable domain, with the rest obtained from reference TRBV18 and TRBJ1-1, is as follows: NAGVMQNPRHLVRRRGQEARLRCSPMKGHSHVYWYRQLPEEGLKFMVYLQKENIIDESGMPKERFSAEFPKEGPSILRIQQVVRGDSAAYFCASSLGGTPNTEAFFGQGTRLTVV.

This chain connects TRBV19 to TRBJ2-2; TRBD2 agrees at 10 bases. The CDR3 runs to 16 residues. Per germline, CDR1 LNHDA and CDR2 SQIVND (reference sequence). Trimming took 1 base from V and 6 from J; bases not matched to a gene: 5. CDR3 residues: CASSIVLAGDPGELFF. The CDR3 DNA follows: TGTGCCAGTAGTATAGTTCTAGCGGGAGATCCCGGGGAGCTGTTTTTT. The full variable domain, its missing parts supplied by reference TRBV19 and TRBJ2-2, is DGGITQSPKYLFRKEGQNVTLSCEQNLNHDAMYWYRQDPGQGLRLIYYSQIVNDFQKGDIAEGYSVSREKKESFPLTVTSAQKNPTAFYLCASSIVLAGDPGELFFGEGSRLTVL.